The clone carrying this T cell receptor (beta chain) was counted many times. The data were obtained in a study of T cells in Graves' hyperthyroidism and ophthalmopathy. CDR1 and CDR2 from the germline V gene are LGHDT and YNNKEL (reference sequence). V lost 1 base, J lost 7 bases, and 3 bases stayed unmatched. This CDR3 is built from 14 residues. The source material, RNA transcripts, was used to amplify TCR beta CDR3 regions. HTBI primers were employed in a first-round RT-PCR of the TCR CDR3. A single record per CDR3 protein comes from TCRdb applying MiXCR to the multiplex PCR reads. The profile shows some 600,000 distinct CDR3 sequences, 14% of them singletons. The study enrolled patients aged 18 to 65 with newly diagnosed hyperthyroidism of under 2 months' duration. Based on clinical symptoms, serum thyroxine and TRAb, thyroid ultrasound and orbital computed tomography, diagnoses were reached. At first hyperthyroidism diagnosis, before any ophthalmopathy symptoms, the blood sample was collected.

The chain employs TRBV3-1 and TRBJ2-1, with TRBD1 identical over 8 bases. The origin of this receptor is a young woman with Graves' hyperthyroidism that later progressed to Graves' ophthalmopathy. The sequenced sample was blood. The CDR3 DNA is TGTGCCAGCAGCCAAGGCCAGGGGGCTAATGAGCAGTTCTTC. This encodes CASSQGQGANEQFF.